This T cell receptor (beta chain) was sequenced in a study of graft-versus-host responses after intestinal transplantation. Study information: Those transplanted obtained multivisceral, liver-intestinal, or isolated intestinal grafts. Every transplant recipient was induced with anti-thymocyte globulin, then maintained on tacrolimus and steroids for about 3 years. General study results and limits: In recipient marrow, GvH clones were found, and some appeared first in ileum or blood.

The CDR3 has 13 amino acids. Looked up from germline, CDR1 is MGHRA and CDR2 is YSYEKL. Trimming left V 4 bases short and J 0 bases short, with 7 bases between. In this sample, this clone turned up a few times. What it binds is not known. Generated by immunoSEQ multiplex PCR, the TCRdb table keeps only in-frame clones and is missing some. Among about 27,000 clones listed, roughly 78% were seen once. The chain combines TRBV4-1 with TRBJ2-7; D not certain. Sequencing used unstimulated CD8+ T cells sorted from spleen or lymph node cells, obtained before transplant. The clonotype originates from a human donor who was the organ donor for an intestinal transplant. This CDR3 is CASSPRSSYEQYF. Here the CDR3 DNA reads TGCGCCAGCAGCCCCAGGAGCTCCTACGAGCAGTACTTC.